This passage covers 22 T cell receptor beta chains from one sample sequenced in a study of shared clonotypes between healthy human individuals. Data came from immunoSEQ multiplex PCR; TCRdb stores just in-frame clones and leaves some out. The table has about 2.1 million clones, 90% to 95% seen once; the top ten hold roughly 1.7%. Cells designated naive CD8 were CD45RO-negative and were positively selected for CCR7, with terminally differentiated effector memory CD45RA+ cells excluded. The sequencing sample was made of naive CD8+ T cells from PBMCs. Receptors originate from a man aged 18 to 35 in good health. Some clones in this sample may be carry-over from other donors' samples.

This rearrangement joins TRBV27 to TRBJ2-7, with 10 bases identical to TRBD1. The CDR3 is 15 amino acids. The junction had 7 bases not matched to a gene; V was cut back by 5 bases and J by 3 bases. The germline V gene encodes CDR1 MNHEY and CDR2 SMNVEV (reference sequence). This CDR3 is CASSPTGTGDYEQYF. For the CDR3, the DNA is TGTGCCAGCAGTCCTACCGGGACAGGGGACTACGAGCAGTACTTC.

The chain joins TRBV7-3 to TRBJ2-1; 7 bases map to TRBD1. Germline CDR1 reads SGHTA; CDR2 reads FQGTGA. This CDR3 comprises 15 residues. J was trimmed by 6 bases and V by 1 base; bases with no gene match: 6. Here the CDR3 reads CASSLIGSGGNEQFF. The DNA of the CDR3 is TGTGCCAGCAGCTTAATAGGGTCAGGGGGCAATGAGCAGTTCTTC.

V usage is TRBV2 and J usage is TRBJ2-2; D is undetermined. CDR3 length: 19 amino acids. Trimming took 2 bases from V and 3 from J, leaving 22 bases between them. The germline V gene has CDR1 SNHLY and CDR2 FYNNEI. Here the CDR3 DNA reads TGTGCCAGCAGTGAATCTATGTTGGTCTCTGATACCTACACCGGGGAGCTGTTTTTT. Its translation is CASSESMLVSDTYTGELFF.

To note about this clone: An end of the junction differs from the germline gene, which may be a read error. The CDR3 sequence: CASSFWGNGQFF. CDR3 sequence (DNA): TGCGCCAGCAGCTTCTGGGGGAATGGGCAGTTCTTC. The genes are TRBV5-1 and TRBJ2-1; perhaps D is TRBD1 or TRBD2 (5 bases each). Germline V CDR1 and CDR2: SGHRS, YFSETQ. The CDR3 contains 12 residues.

This clone was found once. V usage is TRBV28 and J usage is TRBJ1-4; TRBD1 aligns across 10 bases. The CDR3 covers 14 residues. CDR1 and CDR2 from the germline V gene are MDHEN and SYDVKM. V trimming: 4 bases; J trimming: 8 bases; junction bases outside the gene matches: 4. The chain's CDR3 is CASSWRTGGEKLFF. For the CDR3, the DNA is TGTGCCAGCAGTTGGCGGACAGGGGGAGAAAAACTGTTTTTT.

J is TRBJ2-7 and V is TRBV7-2; the match to TRBD2 covers 7 bases. V gave up 0 bases and J gave up 4 bases; unmatched junction bases: 6. This CDR3 has 15 amino acids. Germline values: CDR1 SGHTA, CDR2 FQGNSA. The CDR3 here is CASSLARERWYEQYF. DNA of the CDR3: TGTGCCAGCAGCTTAGCGCGGGAGAGGTGGTACGAGCAGTACTTC.

V and J are TRBV28 and TRBJ2-1; D may be TRBD2 (5 bases). The length of the CDR3 is 15 residues. Germline V lookup: CDR1 MDHEN, CDR2 SYDVKM. V gave up 2 bases and J gave up 5 bases, with 13 bases separating them. The CDR3 nucleotides read TGTGCCAGCAGTTTAGTACTAGGTCGCCACAATGAGCAGTTCTTC. Translation: CASSLVLGRHNEQFF.

The chain couples TRBV7-9 to TRBJ1-5, with 10 bases matching TRBD1. V gave up 6 bases and J gave up 15 bases; unmatched junction bases: 14. CDR1 is SEHNR, CDR2 FQNEAQ, per germline (reference sequence). There are 14 residues in the CDR3. CDR3: CASSLSGTGESPHF. CDR3 nucleotide sequence: TGTGCCAGCAGTTTATCAGGGACAGGGGAGAGTCCGCATTTT.

The V and J genes are TRBV6-5 and TRBJ2-3, with 7 bases matching TRBD1. The V gene end was trimmed by 2 bases and the J gene end by 0 bases; junction bases not matched to a gene: 5. This CDR3 contains 16 residues. Germline lookup yields CDR1 MNHEY and CDR2 SVGAGI. The CDR3 DNA is TGTGCCAGCAGTTACGGGGACAGTCCTAGCACAGATACGCAGTATTTT. Amino acid sequence: CASSYGDSPSTDTQYF.

This clone occurred a few times. The chain couples TRBV15 to TRBJ1-1; no clear D. CDR1 and CDR2 (germline): LNHNV, YYDKDF (reference sequence). The CDR3 has 12 residues. Trimming cost V 5 bases and J 2 bases, with 6 bases left between them. The CDR3 DNA is TGTGCCACCAGCTCCCGTAACACTGAAGCTTTCTTT. Protein: CATSSRNTEAFF.

The rearrangement links TRBV6-1 to TRBJ1-1, with a weak D call TRBD1 (6 bases). Trimming took 4 bases from V and 5 from J, leaving 14 bases between them. Germline assignment: CDR1 MNHNS and CDR2 SASEGT. This CDR3 spans 14 amino acids. For the CDR3, the DNA is TGTGCCAGCAGTGCCGGACAGATTGGGACTGAAGCTTTCTTT. Protein product: CASSAGQIGTEAFF.

The V and J genes are TRBV5-4 and TRBJ1-2; D is unclear. The CDR3 loop spans 16 amino acids. Trimming removed 1 base from V and 7 bases from J, with 20 bases in between. The germline V gene encodes CDR1 SGHNT and CDR2 YYREEE (reference sequence). The DNA of the CDR3 is TGTGCCAGCAGCTTGTTCGCCCAGGACCAAAAACCTGGCTACACCTTC. This gives the protein CASSLFAQDQKPGYTF.

The chain carries TRBV27 and TRBJ1-1; D is unresolved. Trimming stripped 3 bases from V and 3 bases from J, with 11 bases between. The CDR3 has 14 residues. Germline-derived CDR1 and CDR2 are MNHEY and SMNVEV (reference sequence). The CDR3 sequence is CASSFREADTEAFF. CDR3 bases: TGTGCCAGCAGTTTCCGCGAAGCGGACACTGAAGCTTTCTTT.

The CDR3 DNA follows: TGCGCCAGCAGCTCCTGGATCCGACAGGTCACAGATACGCAGTATTTT. It yields the protein CASSSWIRQVTDTQYF. The chain is built from TRBV5-1 and TRBJ2-3, with D perhaps matching TRBD1 (6 bases). Germline V gene sequence: CDR1 SGHRS, CDR2 YFSETQ. V was shortened by 3 bases and J by 2 bases, with 16 bases between the two germline ends. This CDR3 region has 16 residues.

V and J are TRBV19 and TRBJ1-1; D not resolved. V was shortened by 2 bases and J by 4 bases, with 17 bases between the two germline ends. CDR3 size: 16 residues. Germline CDR1 and CDR2: LNHDA and SQIVND (reference sequence). CDR3 residues: CASSILGVGVGTEAFF. CDR3 sequence (DNA): TGTGCCAGTAGTATATTGGGTGTTGGGGTAGGCACTGAAGCTTTCTTT. The variable domain in full, completed from reference TRBV19 and TRBJ1-1, reads DGGITQSPKYLFRKEGQNVTLSCEQNLNHDAMYWYRQDPGQGLRLIYYSQIVNDFQKGDIAEGYSVSREKKESFPLTVTSAQKNPTAFYLCASSILGVGVGTEAFFGQGTRLTVV.

The chain has TRBV7-6 and TRBJ2-5, with D tentatively TRBD2 (6 bases). V shed 5 bases and J shed 2 bases, with 12 bases lying between them. This CDR3 comprises 14 residues. Germline V gene sequence: CDR1 SGHVS, CDR2 FNYEAQ. CDR3 in DNA: TGTGCCAGCAGCCCGGGAGCTGATCAAGAGACCCAGTACTTC. Its translation is CASSPGADQETQYF.

The chain has TRBV27 and TRBJ2-2; D may be TRBD1 (5 bases). Looked up from germline, CDR1 is MNHEY and CDR2 is SMNVEV (reference sequence). V was trimmed by 6 bases and J by 0 bases, leaving 23 bases between them. The CDR3 sequence is 19 residues long. DNA of the CDR3: TGTGCCAGCAGCGCCTGGGCAGTTGGGGCAATTTCGAACACCGGGGAGCTGTTTTTT. Translated, it gives CASSAWAVGAISNTGELFF.

This clone appeared a few times. The sample carries other DNA sequences with the same CDR3. This chain connects TRBV7-9 to TRBJ1-1; D is ambiguous. Per the germline V gene, CDR1 is SEHNR and CDR2 is FQNEAQ (reference sequence). CDR3 length: 12 residues. Trimming shortened V by 3 bases and J by 3 bases, and 5 bases separated the two germline ends. CDR3 coding DNA: TGTGCCAGCAGCTTGGTCGACACTGAAGCTTTCTTT. Translated: CASSLVDTEAFF.

The CDR3 spells CASSQEGGLVNQPQHF. The DNA for the CDR3 is TGCGCCAGCAGCCAAGAGGGGGGTTTGGTCAATCAGCCCCAGCATTTT. V is TRBV4-1 and J is TRBJ1-5; D might be TRBD1 (5 bases). CDR1 and CDR2 from the germline V gene are MGHRA and YSYEKL. CDR3 size: 16 residues. Trimming stripped 0 bases from V and 3 bases from J, with 12 bases between.

This chain connects TRBV11-2 to TRBJ2-7, with 8 bases that match TRBD2. This CDR3 spans 14 amino acids. Germline CDR1 SGHAT, CDR2 FQNNGV. The junction had 4 bases not matched to a gene; V was cut back by 3 bases and J by 3 bases. CDR3 DNA: TGTGCCAGCAGCTTCACTAGCGGCAGCTACGAGCAGTACTTC. Its translation is CASSFTSGSYEQYF.

This chain joins TRBV4-1 and TRBJ1-3, with 8 bases lining up with TRBD1. The CDR3 runs 16 residues. With 2 bases clipped from V and 2 bases from J, the junction kept 5 bases outside the gene matches. The V gene's germline CDR1 is MGHRA and CDR2 YSYEKL. The CDR3 region has the DNA TGCGCCAGCAGCCAACTAGACAGGGGTGCTGGAAACACCATATATTTT. This sequence encodes CASSQLDRGAGNTIYF.

This clone came up a few times. The chain has TRBV7-9 and TRBJ1-4; no clear D gene. Germline CDR1 SEHNR, CDR2 FQNEAQ (reference sequence). The CDR3 length is 14 residues. Trimming shortened V by 3 bases and J by 7 bases, and 12 bases separated the two germline ends. CDR3 sequence reads: CASSFPPGGEKLFF. The CDR3 DNA follows: TGTGCCAGCAGCTTCCCCCCCGGAGGTGAAAAACTGTTTTTT.